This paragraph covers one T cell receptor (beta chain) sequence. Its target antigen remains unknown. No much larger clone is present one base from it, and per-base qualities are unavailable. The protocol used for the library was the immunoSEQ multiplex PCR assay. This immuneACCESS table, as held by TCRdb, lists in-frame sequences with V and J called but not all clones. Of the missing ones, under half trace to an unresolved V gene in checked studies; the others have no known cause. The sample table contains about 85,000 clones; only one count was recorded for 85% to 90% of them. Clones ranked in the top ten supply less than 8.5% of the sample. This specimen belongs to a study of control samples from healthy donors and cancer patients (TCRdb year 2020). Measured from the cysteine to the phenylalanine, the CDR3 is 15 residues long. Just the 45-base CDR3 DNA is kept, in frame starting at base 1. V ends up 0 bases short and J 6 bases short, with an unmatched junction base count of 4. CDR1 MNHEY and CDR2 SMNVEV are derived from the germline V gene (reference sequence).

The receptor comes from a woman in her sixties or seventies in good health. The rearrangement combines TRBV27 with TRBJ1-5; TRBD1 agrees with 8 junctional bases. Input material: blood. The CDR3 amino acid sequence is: CASSLSGQGSQPQHF. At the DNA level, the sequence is TGTGCCAGCAGTTTATCCGGACAGGGAAGTCAGCCCCAGCATTTT.